This entry lists 7 T cell receptor beta chains sequenced from one sample in a study of identical twins. MiXCR, run by TCRdb on the 5' RACE reads, gives a single entry per CDR3 protein. The table shows 500,000 to 650,000 distinct CDR3 sequences, with 20% to 25% occurring only once. The same specimen was also included in a second study, on yellow fever vaccine responses in identical twins.

Input material: CD4+ T cells sorted from blood. The receptor set was obtained from a woman aged 18 to 35 in good health.

The chain links TRBV29-1 to TRBJ2-3, with D maybe TRBD2 (6 bases). The germline CDR1 and CDR2 sequences are SQVTM and ANQGSEA. The V and J ends lost 2 bases and 5 bases respectively, with 14 bases between them. This CDR3 comprises 14 residues. DNA for the CDR3: TGCAGCGTTGAACCCCGGGGGAATGGAGATACGCAGTATTTT. Translated: CSVEPRGNGDTQYF.

This clonotype came up a few times. This rearrangement joins TRBV20-1 to TRBJ1-4; D not resolved. The V gene lost 3 bases and the J gene lost 3 bases, with 11 bases spanning the gap. Per the germline V gene, CDR1 is DFQATT and CDR2 is SNEGSKA (reference sequence). This CDR3 is built from 14 residues. Written as DNA, the CDR3 is TGCAGTGCTAGGAGGGAAACTCCTAATGAAAAACTGTTTTTT. It specifies CSARRETPNEKLFF.

This clonotype was observed a handful of times. In DNA form, the CDR3 reads TGTGCCAGCAGCTTAGTTTCCGGAGATGGAGCTTTCTTT. Its protein is CASSLVSGDGAFF. The rearrangement links TRBV7-9 to TRBJ1-1; D remains unclear. Germline V gene data show CDR1 as SEHNR and CDR2 as FQNEAQ (reference sequence). V gave up 1 base and J gave up 10 bases, with 13 bases separating them. CDR3 length: 13 residues. Full variable domain (remainder filled in from reference TRBV7-9 and TRBJ1-1): DTGVSQNPRHKITKRGQNVTFRCDPISEHNRLYWYRQTLGQGPEFLTYFQNEAQLEKSRLLSDRFSAERPKGSFSTLEIQRTEQGDSAMYLCASSLVSGDGAFFGQGTRLTVV.

This chain links TRBV10-3 with TRBJ2-2; D not resolved. Per the germline V gene, CDR1 is ENHRY and CDR2 is SYGVKD. The CDR3 extends over 13 amino acids. V lost 4 bases and J lost 3, with 6 bases in between. CDR3 loop: CAISVGDTGELFF. The CDR3 DNA reads TGTGCCATCAGTGTGGGCGACACCGGGGAGCTGTTTTTT.

The chain uses TRBV9 and TRBJ2-2; TRBD1 aligns across 8 bases. The V gene end was trimmed by 1 base and the J gene end by 4 bases; junction bases not matched to a gene: 3. Germline CDR1 is SGDLS and CDR2 is YYNGEE. The length of the CDR3 is 15 residues. The CDR3 loop reads CASSVSDRVTGELFF. The CDR3 nucleotides are TGTGCCAGCAGCGTATCGGACAGGGTCACCGGGGAGCTGTTTTTT.

V usage is TRBV4-2 and J usage is TRBJ2-7; weak D call: TRBD1 (6 bases). Germline loops: CDR1 LGHNA, CDR2 YNFKEQ. The CDR3 runs 16 residues. V lost 0 bases to trimming and J lost 0 bases, with 12 bases between them. The CDR3 sequence: CASSQDRGTRSYEQYF. The CDR3 bases are TGTGCCAGCAGCCAAGATCGAGGGACACGCTCCTACGAGCAGTACTTC.

This clonotype was observed a few times. The chain recombines TRBV20-1 with TRBJ2-7; D gene unclear. CDR3 length: 12 residues. CDR1 and CDR2 (germline): DFQATT, SNEGSKA (reference sequence). Trimming stripped 6 bases from V and 3 bases from J, with 12 bases between. The CDR3 here is CSATRGNYEQYV. The DNA for the CDR3 is TGCAGTGCAACCCGAGGTAACTACGAGCAGTACGTC.